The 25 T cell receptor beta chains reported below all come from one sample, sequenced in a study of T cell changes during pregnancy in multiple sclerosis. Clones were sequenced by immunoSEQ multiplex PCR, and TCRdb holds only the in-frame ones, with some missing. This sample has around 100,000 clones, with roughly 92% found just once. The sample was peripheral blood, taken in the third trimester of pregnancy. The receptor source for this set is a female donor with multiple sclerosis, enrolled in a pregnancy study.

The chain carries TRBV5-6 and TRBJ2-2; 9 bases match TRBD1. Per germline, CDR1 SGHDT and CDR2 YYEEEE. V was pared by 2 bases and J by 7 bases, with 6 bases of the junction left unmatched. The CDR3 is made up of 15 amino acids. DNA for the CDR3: TGTGCCAGCAGCTTTGGGACAGGGTATGGCGGGGAGCTGTTTTTT. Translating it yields CASSFGTGYGGELFF.

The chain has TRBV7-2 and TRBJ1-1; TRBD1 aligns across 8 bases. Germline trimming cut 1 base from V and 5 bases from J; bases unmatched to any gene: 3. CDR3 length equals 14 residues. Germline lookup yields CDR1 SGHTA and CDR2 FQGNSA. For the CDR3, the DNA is TGTGCCAGCAGCTTAGACACAGGGGGAACTGAAGCTTTCTTT. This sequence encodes CASSLDTGGTEAFF.

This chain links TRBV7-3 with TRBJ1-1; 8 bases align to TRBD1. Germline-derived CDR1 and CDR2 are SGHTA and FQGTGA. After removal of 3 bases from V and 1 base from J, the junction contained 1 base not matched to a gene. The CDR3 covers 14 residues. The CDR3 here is CASSLQGANTEAFF. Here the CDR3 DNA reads TGTGCCAGCAGCTTGCAGGGGGCGAACACTGAAGCTTTCTTT.

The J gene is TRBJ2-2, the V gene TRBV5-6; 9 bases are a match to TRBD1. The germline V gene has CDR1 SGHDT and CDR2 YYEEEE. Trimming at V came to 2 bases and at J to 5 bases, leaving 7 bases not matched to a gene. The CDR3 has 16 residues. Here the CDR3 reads CASSLRGTGRTGELFF. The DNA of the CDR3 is TGTGCCAGCAGCTTACGGGGGACAGGGAGGACCGGGGAGCTGTTTTTT.

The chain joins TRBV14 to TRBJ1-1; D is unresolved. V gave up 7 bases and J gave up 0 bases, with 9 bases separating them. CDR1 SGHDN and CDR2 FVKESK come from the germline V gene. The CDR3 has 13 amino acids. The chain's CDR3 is CASNPYMNTEAFF. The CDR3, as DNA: TGTGCCAGCAATCCGTACATGAACACTGAAGCTTTCTTT. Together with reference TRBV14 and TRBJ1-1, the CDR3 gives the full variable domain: EAGVTQFPSHSVIEKGQTVTLRCDPISGHDNLYWYRRVMGKEIKFLLHFVKESKQDESGMPNNRFLAERTGGTYSTLKVQPAELEDSGVYFCASNPYMNTEAFFGQGTRLTVV.

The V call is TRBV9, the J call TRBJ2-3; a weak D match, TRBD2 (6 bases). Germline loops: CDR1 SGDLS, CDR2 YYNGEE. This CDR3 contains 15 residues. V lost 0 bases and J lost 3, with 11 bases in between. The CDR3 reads CASSVVGTLTDTQYF. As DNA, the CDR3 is TGTGCCAGCAGCGTAGTAGGGACTCTAACAGATACGCAGTATTTT.

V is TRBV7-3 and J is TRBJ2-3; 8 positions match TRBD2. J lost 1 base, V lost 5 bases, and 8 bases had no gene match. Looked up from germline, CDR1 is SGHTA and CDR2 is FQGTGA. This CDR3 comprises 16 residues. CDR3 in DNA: TGTGCCAGCAGCCTCCGGGGGGGGGCTGGCACAGATACGCAGTATTTT. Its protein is CASSLRGGAGTDTQYF.

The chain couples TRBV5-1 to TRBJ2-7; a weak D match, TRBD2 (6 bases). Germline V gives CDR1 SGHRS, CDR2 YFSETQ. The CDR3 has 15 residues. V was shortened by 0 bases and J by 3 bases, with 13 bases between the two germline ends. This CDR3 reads CASSLATPGDYEQYF. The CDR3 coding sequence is TGCGCCAGCAGCTTGGCGACGCCGGGGGACTACGAGCAGTACTTC.

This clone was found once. The DNA of the CDR3 is TGCGCCAGCAGCTTTCGGTCAGCGGGGGTGATCAATGAGCAGTTCTTC. Encoded protein: CASSFRSAGVINEQFF. This chain joins TRBV5-1 and TRBJ2-1; TRBD2 agrees at 8 bases. Germline trimming cut 2 bases from V and 6 bases from J; bases unmatched to any gene: 10. CDR1 and CDR2 from the germline V gene are SGHRS and YFSETQ. There are 16 residues in the CDR3.

The CDR3 region has the DNA TGTGCCAGCAGCACACCCGGGACTAGCATTCCGGGTGAGCAGTTCTTC. Translated: CASSTPGTSIPGEQFF. V gene TRBV5-4 combines with J gene TRBJ2-1; 9 bases align to TRBD2. V lost 4 bases to trimming and J lost 9 bases; unmatched junction nucleotides: 14. Germline V CDR1 and CDR2: SGHNT, YYREEE (reference sequence). The CDR3 totals 16 residues.

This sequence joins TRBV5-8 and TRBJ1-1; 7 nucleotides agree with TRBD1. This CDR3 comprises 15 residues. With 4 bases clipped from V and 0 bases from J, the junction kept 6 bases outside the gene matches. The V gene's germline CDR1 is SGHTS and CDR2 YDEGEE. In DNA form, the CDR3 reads TGTGCCAGCAGCCCCTACGACAGGGTGAACACTGAAGCTTTCTTT. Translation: CASSPYDRVNTEAFF.

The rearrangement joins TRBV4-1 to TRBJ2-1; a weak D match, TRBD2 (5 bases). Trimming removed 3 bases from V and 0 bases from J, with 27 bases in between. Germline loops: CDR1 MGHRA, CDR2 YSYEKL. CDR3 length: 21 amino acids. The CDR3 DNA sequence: TGCGCCAGCAGCCACCTCAAAGATCAAGAGGTAGGACTGGGCTCCTACAATGAGCAGTTCTTC. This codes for CASSHLKDQEVGLGSYNEQFF.

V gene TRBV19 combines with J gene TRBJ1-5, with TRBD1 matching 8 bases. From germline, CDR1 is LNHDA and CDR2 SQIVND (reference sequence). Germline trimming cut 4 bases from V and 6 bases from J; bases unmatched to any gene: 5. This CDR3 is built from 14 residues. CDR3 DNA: TGTGCCAGTAGTACCGGGCAGGGGGCTCAGCCCCAGCATTTT. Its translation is CASSTGQGAQPQHF.

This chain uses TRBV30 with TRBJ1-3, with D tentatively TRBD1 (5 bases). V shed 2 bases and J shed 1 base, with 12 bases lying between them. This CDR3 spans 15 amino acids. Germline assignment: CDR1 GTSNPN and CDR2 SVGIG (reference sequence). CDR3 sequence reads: CAWSWNGGSGNTIYF. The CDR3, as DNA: TGTGCCTGGAGTTGGAACGGGGGATCTGGAAACACCATATATTTT. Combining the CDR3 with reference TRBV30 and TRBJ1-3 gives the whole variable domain SQTIHQWPATLVQPVGSPLSLECTVEGTSNPNLYWYRQAAGRGLQLLFYSVGIGQISSEVPQNLSASRPQDRQFILSSKKLLLSDSGFYLCAWSWNGGSGNTIYFGEGSWLTVV.

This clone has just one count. CDR3 residues: CATWDRSYNSPLHF. The CDR3, as DNA: TGTGCCACCTGGGACAGGAGCTATAATTCACCCCTCCACTTT. This chain connects TRBV19 to TRBJ1-6; 8 bases agree with TRBD1. J was trimmed by 3 bases and V by 10 bases; bases with no gene match: 5. Looked up from germline, CDR1 is LNHDA and CDR2 is SQIVND (reference sequence). This CDR3 has 14 residues. Drawing the rest from reference TRBV19 and TRBJ1-6, the complete variable domain is DGGITQSPKYLFRKEGQNVTLSCEQNLNHDAMYWYRQDPGQGLRLIYYSQIVNDFQKGDIAEGYSVSREKKESFPLTVTSAQKNPTAFYLCATWDRSYNSPLHFGNGTRLTVT.

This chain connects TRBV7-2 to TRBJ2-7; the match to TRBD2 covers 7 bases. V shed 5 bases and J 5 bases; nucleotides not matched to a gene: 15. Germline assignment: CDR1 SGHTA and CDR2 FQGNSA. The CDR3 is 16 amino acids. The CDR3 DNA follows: TGTGCCAGCAGCCAAGGGGACTACACCTTCCAAAACGAGCAGTACTTC. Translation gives CASSQGDYTFQNEQYF. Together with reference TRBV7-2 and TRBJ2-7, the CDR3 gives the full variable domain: GAGVSQSPSNKVTEKGKDVELRCDPISGHTALYWYRQSLGQGLEFLIYFQGNSAPDKSGLPSDRFSAERTGGSVSTLTIQRTQQEDSAVYLCASSQGDYTFQNEQYFGPGTRLTVT.

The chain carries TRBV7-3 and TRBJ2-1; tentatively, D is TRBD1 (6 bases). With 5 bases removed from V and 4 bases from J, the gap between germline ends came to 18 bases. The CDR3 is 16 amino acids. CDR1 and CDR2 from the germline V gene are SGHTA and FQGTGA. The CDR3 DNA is TGTGCCAGCAGCACCAAACCGGGACACTTATACAATGAGCAGTTCTTC. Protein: CASSTKPGHLYNEQFF. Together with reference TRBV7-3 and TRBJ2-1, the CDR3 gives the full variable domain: GAGVSQTPSNKVTEKGKYVELRCDPISGHTALYWYRQSLGQGPEFLIYFQGTGAADDSGLPNDRFFAVRPEGSVSTLKIQRTERGDSAVYLCASSTKPGHLYNEQFFGPGTRLTVL.

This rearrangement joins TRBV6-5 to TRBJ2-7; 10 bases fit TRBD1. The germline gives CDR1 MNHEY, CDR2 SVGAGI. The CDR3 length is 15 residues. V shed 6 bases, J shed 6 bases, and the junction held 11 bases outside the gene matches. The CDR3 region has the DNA TGTGCCAGCAGGCGCCCAGTGACAGGGGGCGCCGAGCAGTACTTC. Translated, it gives CASRRPVTGGAEQYF.

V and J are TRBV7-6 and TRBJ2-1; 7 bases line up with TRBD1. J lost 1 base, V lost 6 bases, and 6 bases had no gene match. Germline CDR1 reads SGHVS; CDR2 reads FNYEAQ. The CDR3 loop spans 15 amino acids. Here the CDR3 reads CASSGTVASYNEQFF. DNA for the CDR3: TGTGCCAGCAGTGGGACAGTAGCATCCTACAATGAGCAGTTCTTC.

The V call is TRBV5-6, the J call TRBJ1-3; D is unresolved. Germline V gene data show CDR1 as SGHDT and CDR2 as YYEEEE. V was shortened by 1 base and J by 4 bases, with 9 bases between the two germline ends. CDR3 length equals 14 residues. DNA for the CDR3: TGTGCCAGCAGCTTGTCCGGTTTCGGAAACACCATATATTTT. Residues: CASSLSGFGNTIYF.

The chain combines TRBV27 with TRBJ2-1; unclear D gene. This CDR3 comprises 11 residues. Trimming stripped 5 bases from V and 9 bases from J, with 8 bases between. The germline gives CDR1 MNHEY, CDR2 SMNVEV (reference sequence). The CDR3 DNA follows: TGTGCCAGCAGTCCAGGCAGTGAGCAGTTCTTC. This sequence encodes CASSPGSEQFF.

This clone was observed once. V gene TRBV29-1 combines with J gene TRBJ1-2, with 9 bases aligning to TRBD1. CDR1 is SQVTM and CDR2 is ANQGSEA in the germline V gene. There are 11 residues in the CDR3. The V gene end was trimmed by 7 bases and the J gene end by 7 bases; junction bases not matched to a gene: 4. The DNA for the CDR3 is TGCAGCGCTGACAGGGGGTTTGGCTACACCTTC. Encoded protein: CSADRGFGYTF. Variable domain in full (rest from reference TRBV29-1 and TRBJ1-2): SAVISQKPSRDICQRGTSLTIQCQVDSQVTMMFWYRQQPGQSLTLIATANQGSEATYESGFVIDKFPISRPNLTFSTLTVSNMSPEDSSIYLCSADRGFGYTFGSGTRLTVV.

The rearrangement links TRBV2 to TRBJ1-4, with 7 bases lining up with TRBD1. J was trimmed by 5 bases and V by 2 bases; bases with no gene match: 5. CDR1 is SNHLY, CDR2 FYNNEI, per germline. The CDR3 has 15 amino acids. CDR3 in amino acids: CASSERQGWNEKLFF. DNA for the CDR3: TGTGCCAGCAGTGAAAGACAGGGCTGGAATGAAAAACTGTTTTTT. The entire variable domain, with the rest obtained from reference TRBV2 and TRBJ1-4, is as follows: EPEVTQTPSHQVTQMGQEVILRCVPISNHLYFYWYRQILGQKVEFLVSFYNNEISEKSEIFDDQFSVERPDGSNFTLKIRSTKLEDSAMYFCASSERQGWNEKLFFGSGTQLSVL.

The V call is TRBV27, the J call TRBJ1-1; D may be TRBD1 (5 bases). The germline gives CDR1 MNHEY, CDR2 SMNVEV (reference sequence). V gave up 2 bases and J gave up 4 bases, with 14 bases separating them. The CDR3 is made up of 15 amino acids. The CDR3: CASSLGTGLGTEAFF. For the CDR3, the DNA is TGTGCCAGCAGTTTAGGTACAGGTTTGGGCACTGAAGCTTTCTTT.

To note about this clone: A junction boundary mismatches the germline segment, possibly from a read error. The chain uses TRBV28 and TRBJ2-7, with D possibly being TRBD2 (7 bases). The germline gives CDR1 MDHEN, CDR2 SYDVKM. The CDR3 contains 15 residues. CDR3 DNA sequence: TGTGCCAGCAGAATGAAGGGGGGGCGCTCCTCCGAGCAGTACTTC. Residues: CASRMKGGRSSEQYF.